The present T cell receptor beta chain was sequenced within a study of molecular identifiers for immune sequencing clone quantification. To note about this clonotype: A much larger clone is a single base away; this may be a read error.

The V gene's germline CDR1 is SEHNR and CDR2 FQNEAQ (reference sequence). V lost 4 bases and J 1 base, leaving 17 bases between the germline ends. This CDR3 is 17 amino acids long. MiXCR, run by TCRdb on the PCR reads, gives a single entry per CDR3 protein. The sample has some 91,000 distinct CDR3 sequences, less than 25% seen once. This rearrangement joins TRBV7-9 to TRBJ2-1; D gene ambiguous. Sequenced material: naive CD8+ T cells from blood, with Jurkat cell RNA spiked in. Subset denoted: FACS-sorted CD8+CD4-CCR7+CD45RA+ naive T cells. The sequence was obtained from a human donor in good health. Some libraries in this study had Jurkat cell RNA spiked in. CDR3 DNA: TGTGCCAGCAGCTCAATGCCCTCAGCGAAATCCTACAATGAGCAGTTCTTC. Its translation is CASSSMPSAKSYNEQFF.